The rows below give T cell receptor beta chains drawn from one sample of a study of blood T cells in healthy people across ages. Each CDR3 protein is one row after TCRdb ran MiXCR on the 5' RACE reads. This sample yields about 1,400,000 distinct CDR3 sequences, of which 42% are seen a single time; 6.5% to 10% belongs to the top ten. The specimen was blood. Receptors originate from a woman in her late teens or twenties in good health. The CDR3 runs from the conserved cysteine through the conserved F or W. The order of the fields is J gene, clone size, V gene, D gene, CDR3 DNA, CDR3 protein. A D gene is named only where the DNA matches it firmly. Only some rows state a clone size, as once, few, many or a class for expanded clones.

j_call: TRBJ2-5
clone_size: .
v_call: TRBV20-1
d_call: .
cdr3_nt: TGCAGTGCTAGAAAGGCTAGCAACCAAGAGACCCAGTACTTC
cdr3_aa: CSARKASNQETQYF

j_call: TRBJ2-7
clone_size: .
v_call: TRBV15
d_call: .
cdr3_nt: TGTGCCACCAGCGGGTGGGGAGACAGTACCTACGAGCAGTACTTC
cdr3_aa: CATSGWGDSTYEQYF

j_call: TRBJ2-5
clone_size: .
v_call: TRBV6-2/TRBV6-3
d_call: TRBD2
cdr3_nt: TGTGCCAGCAGTTACCCTCTAGCGGGGACTAAAGAGACCCAGTACTTC
cdr3_aa: CASSYPLAGTKETQYF

j_call: TRBJ2-1
clone_size: .
v_call: TRBV12-3/TRBV12-4
d_call: .
cdr3_nt: TGTGCCAGCAGTGCACTGCCGACGGGGGCAGGAGAGACCCAGTTCTTC
cdr3_aa: CASSALPTGAGETQFF

j_call: TRBJ2-1
clone_size: .
v_call: TRBV5-1
d_call: .
cdr3_nt: TGCGCCACCGGGACCCCTGGATACAATGAGCAGTTCTTC
cdr3_aa: CATGTPGYNEQFF

j_call: TRBJ2-1
clone_size: few
v_call: TRBV7-7
d_call: TRBD2
cdr3_nt: TGTGCTAGCAGCTTGGGGGGACTAGCGGGGCAGAAAGAGACCCAGTTCTTC
cdr3_aa: CASSLGGLAGQKETQFF

j_call: TRBJ2-1
clone_size: few
v_call: TRBV6-2/TRBV6-3
d_call: TRBD2
cdr3_nt: TGTGCCAGCAGTCCTAGACTAGCGGAACACCAGTTCTTC
cdr3_aa: CASSPRLAEHQFF

j_call: TRBJ2-1
clone_size: .
v_call: TRBV5-1
d_call: .
cdr3_nt: TGCGCCAGCAGCTTCTTTGAGGGAACCTCCTACAATGAGCAGTTCTTC
cdr3_aa: CASSFFEGTSYNEQFF

j_call: TRBJ1-6
clone_size: few
v_call: TRBV6-5
d_call: .
cdr3_nt: TGTGCCAGCAGCCAGGACGGGGAGGCTTCACCCCTCCACTTT
cdr3_aa: CASSQDGEASPLHF

j_call: TRBJ2-7
clone_size: .
v_call: TRBV7-2
d_call: TRBD2
cdr3_nt: TGTGCCAGCAGCATTACCGGGACTAGCGGGACCTACGAGCAGTACTTC
cdr3_aa: CASSITGTSGTYEQYF

j_call: TRBJ2-1
clone_size: .
v_call: TRBV28
d_call: TRBD2
cdr3_nt: TGTGCCGGCAAGAGCGGGGGGCCCTACAATGAGCAGTTCTTC
cdr3_aa: CAGKSGGPYNEQFF

j_call: TRBJ1-2
clone_size: many
v_call: TRBV28
d_call: .
cdr3_nt: TGTGCCAGCAGTTTGGGAGCCGGGGGTTATGGCTACACCTTC
cdr3_aa: CASSLGAGGYGYTF

j_call: TRBJ1-2
clone_size: .
v_call: TRBV5-1
d_call: .
cdr3_nt: TGCGCCAGCAGCTTTGATCCCGGGACCGAGAAGAACACCTTC
cdr3_aa: CASSFDPGTEKNTF

j_call: TRBJ2-1
clone_size: few
v_call: TRBV18
d_call: .
cdr3_nt: TGTGCCAGCTCACCACCGATGGTCAATGAGCAGTTCTTC
cdr3_aa: CASSPPMVNEQFF

j_call: TRBJ2-1
clone_size: .
v_call: TRBV4-1
d_call: .
cdr3_nt: TGCGCCAGCAGCGCCCGGGACTCGGACTCCTACGAGCAGTTCTTC
cdr3_aa: CASSARDSDSYEQFF

j_call: TRBJ2-1
clone_size: .
v_call: TRBV2
d_call: .
cdr3_nt: TGTGCCAGCAGCGCAGGCCCGCTGGAGCAGTTCTTC
cdr3_aa: CASSAGPLEQFF

j_call: TRBJ2-3
clone_size: .
v_call: TRBV4-2
d_call: .
cdr3_nt: TGTGCCAGCAGCCAAGATGGGGAAGGTAGCACAGATACGCAGTATTTT
cdr3_aa: CASSQDGEGSTDTQYF

j_call: TRBJ1-2
clone_size: .
v_call: TRBV6-1
d_call: .
cdr3_nt: TGTGCCAGCAGTGAAAAGCTGCAGGGCGATGGCTACACCTTC
cdr3_aa: CASSEKLQGDGYTF

j_call: TRBJ2-5
clone_size: many
v_call: TRBV20-1
d_call: TRBD1
cdr3_nt: TGCAGTGCTATGGGACAGGGCGCAGAGACCCAGTACTTC
cdr3_aa: CSAMGQGAETQYF

j_call: TRBJ2-3
clone_size: few
v_call: TRBV20-1
d_call: .
cdr3_nt: TGCAGTGCTAGACTACCAAGCACAGATACGCAGTATTTT
cdr3_aa: CSARLPSTDTQYF

j_call: TRBJ1-1
clone_size: .
v_call: TRBV7-9
d_call: .
cdr3_nt: TGTGCCAGCAGCAATACTTGGGACCTTACCTTTGAAGACACTGAAGCTTTCTTT
cdr3_aa: CASSNTWDLTFEDTEAFF

j_call: TRBJ2-7
clone_size: many
v_call: TRBV7-2
d_call: TRBD1
cdr3_nt: TGTGCCAGCAGCCCTTGGACAGGGATCCCCTACGAGCAGTACTTC
cdr3_aa: CASSPWTGIPYEQYF

j_call: TRBJ2-3
clone_size: .
v_call: TRBV3-1
d_call: .
cdr3_nt: TGTGCCAGCAGCCAAGTGTCCAGGGGCACAGATACGCAGTATTTT
cdr3_aa: CASSQVSRGTDTQYF

j_call: TRBJ1-4
clone_size: .
v_call: TRBV27
d_call: .
cdr3_nt: TGTGCCAGCAGTTTATTCTTAGGGGTTAATGAAAAACTGTTTTTT
cdr3_aa: CASSLFLGVNEKLFF

j_call: TRBJ1-2
clone_size: many
v_call: TRBV5-1
d_call: TRBD1
cdr3_nt: TGCGCCAGCAGCTCTGGACAGGTAGAAGGATATGGCTACACCTTC
cdr3_aa: CASSSGQVEGYGYTF

j_call: TRBJ1-2
clone_size: .
v_call: TRBV6-5
d_call: TRBD1
cdr3_nt: TGCGCCAGCAGTTATGCCACAGGGGGGGGAAACTATGGCTACACCTTC
cdr3_aa: CASSYATGGGNYGYTF

j_call: TRBJ2-1
clone_size: few
v_call: TRBV5-1
d_call: TRBD2
cdr3_nt: TGCGCCAGCAGTGGGCGCGGGGGACTAGCGAGCGATGAGCAGTTCTTC
cdr3_aa: CASSGRGGLASDEQFF

j_call: TRBJ2-7
clone_size: once
v_call: TRBV4-1
d_call: .
cdr3_nt: TGCGCCAGCAGCCAAGCTGGTCTCGACAATGAGCAGTACTTC
cdr3_aa: CASSQAGLDNEQYF

j_call: TRBJ2-7
clone_size: few
v_call: TRBV20-1
d_call: .
cdr3_nt: TGCAGTGCTAGAGTAAGGGGGTACGAGCAGTACTTC
cdr3_aa: CSARVRGYEQYF

j_call: TRBJ1-6
clone_size: many
v_call: TRBV9
d_call: .
cdr3_nt: TGCGCCAGCAGTCCTACGGCGAGCTCCTATAATTCACCCCTCCACTTT
cdr3_aa: CASSPTASSYNSPLHF

j_call: TRBJ2-7
clone_size: .
v_call: TRBV20-1
d_call: TRBD2
cdr3_nt: TGCAGTGCTAGAGATTCCTCCTCGGGTAGCGGGAGTAGGCGGTTCTACGAGCAGTACTTC
cdr3_aa: CSARDSSSGSGSRRFYEQYF

j_call: TRBJ2-2
clone_size: .
v_call: TRBV5-1
d_call: TRBD2
cdr3_nt: TGCGCCAGCAGCTTGCAAGCGGGGGGGCCCGGGGAGCTGTTTTTT
cdr3_aa: CASSLQAGGPGELFF

j_call: TRBJ1-5
clone_size: .
v_call: TRBV5-8
d_call: .
cdr3_nt: TGTGCCAGCAGCTTGGAATTAGGGGCAGGTAGCAATCAGCCCCAGCATTTT
cdr3_aa: CASSLELGAGSNQPQHF